This T cell receptor beta chain was recovered during a study of blood T cells in healthy people across ages. Study background: For every two T cells, template switching captured about one barcoded beta molecule.

Primed by a sample-barcoded 5' primer and a J-beta primer mix, a second PCR proceeded for about 6 to 11 cycles. TCRdb ran MiXCR on the 5' RACE reads and lists one entry per CDR3 protein. Of 600,000 to 800,000 distinct CDR3 sequences detected, over 40% appear once; the ten largest clones hold 13%. Germline CDR1 reads SQVTM; CDR2 reads ANQGSEA. The CDR3 contains 13 residues. The germline V and J ends were trimmed by 4 bases and 7 bases, with 16 bases remaining between them. Study outcomes and limitations: No one knew whether donors had CMV, which possibly confounded expanded clonotype changes.

Comments on this clonotype: Its antigen is as yet unknown.

The sequenced material came from blood. This chain joins TRBV29-1 and TRBJ1-2; tentatively, D is TRBD1 (5 bases). The source of this sequence is a woman over 75 in good health. The CDR3 nucleotides read TGCAGCGTTGGGGGCAGGGAATCTCGTGGCTACACCTTC. Translation: CSVGGRESRGYTF.